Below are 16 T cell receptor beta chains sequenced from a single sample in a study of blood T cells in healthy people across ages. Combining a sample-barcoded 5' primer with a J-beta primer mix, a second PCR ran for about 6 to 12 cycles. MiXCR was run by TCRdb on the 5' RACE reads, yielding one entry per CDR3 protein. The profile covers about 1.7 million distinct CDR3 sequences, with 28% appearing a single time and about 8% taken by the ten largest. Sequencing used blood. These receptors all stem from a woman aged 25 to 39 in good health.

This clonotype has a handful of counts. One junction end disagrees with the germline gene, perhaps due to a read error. The CDR3 is CTSSQGGPNNEQFF. The CDR3, as DNA: TGCACCAGCAGCCAAGGCGGGCCTAACAATGAGCAGTTCTTC. J is TRBJ2-1 and V is TRBV4-3; tentatively, D is TRBD2 (5 bases). From germline, CDR1 is LGHNA and CDR2 YSLEER. This CDR3 contains 14 residues.

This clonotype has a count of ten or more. DNA for the CDR3: TGTGCCAGCAGGCCCGGGACAGGCGATTATGGCTACACCTTC. Encoded protein: CASRPGTGDYGYTF. The chain combines TRBV12-3 or TRBV12-4 with TRBJ1-2, with 8 bases that match TRBD1. V shed 6 bases, J shed 5 bases, and the junction held 8 bases outside the gene matches. The CDR3 runs to 14 residues.

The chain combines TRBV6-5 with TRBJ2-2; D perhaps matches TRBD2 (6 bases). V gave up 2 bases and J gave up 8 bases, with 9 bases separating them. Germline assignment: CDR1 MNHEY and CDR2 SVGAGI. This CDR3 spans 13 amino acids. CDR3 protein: CASSYVGGGELFF. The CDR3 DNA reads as TGTGCCAGCAGTTACGTGGGAGGAGGGGAGCTGTTTTTT.

The CDR3 bases are TGTGCCAGCAGCGTCGGAACCGGGACTCATACCTACGAGCAGTACTTC. Amino acids: CASSVGTGTHTYEQYF. The rearrangement joins TRBV9 to TRBJ2-7, with D possibly matching TRBD2 (6 bases). Deletions cut 2 bases from V and 2 bases from J, with 17 bases between. Germline CDR1 reads SGDLS; CDR2 reads YYNGEE. The CDR3 has 16 residues.

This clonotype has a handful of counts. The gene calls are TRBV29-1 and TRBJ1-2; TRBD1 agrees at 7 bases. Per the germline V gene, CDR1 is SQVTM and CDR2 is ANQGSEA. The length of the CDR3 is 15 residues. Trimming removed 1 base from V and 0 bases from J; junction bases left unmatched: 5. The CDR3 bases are TGCAGCGTTGAAGGGGACAGCCGTTCTAACTATGGCTACACCTTC. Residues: CSVEGDSRSNYGYTF.

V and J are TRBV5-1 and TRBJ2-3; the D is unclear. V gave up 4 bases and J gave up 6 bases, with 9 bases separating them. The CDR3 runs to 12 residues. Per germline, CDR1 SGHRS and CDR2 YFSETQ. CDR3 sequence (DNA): TGCGCCAGCAGCCTCCGGTTTGATACGCAGTATTTT. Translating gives CASSLRFDTQYF.

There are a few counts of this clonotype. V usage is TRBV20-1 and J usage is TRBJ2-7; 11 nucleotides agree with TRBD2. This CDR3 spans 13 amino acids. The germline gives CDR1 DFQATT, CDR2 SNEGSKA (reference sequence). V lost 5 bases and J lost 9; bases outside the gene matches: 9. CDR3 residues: CSALLAGVVGQYF. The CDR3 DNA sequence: TGCAGTGCTTTACTAGCGGGAGTCGTCGGGCAGTACTTC.

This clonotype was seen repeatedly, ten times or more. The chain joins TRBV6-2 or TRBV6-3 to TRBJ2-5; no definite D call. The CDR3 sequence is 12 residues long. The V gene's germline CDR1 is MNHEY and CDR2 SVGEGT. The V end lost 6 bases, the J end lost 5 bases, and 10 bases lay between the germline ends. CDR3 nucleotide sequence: TGTGCCAGCAGCCCCTCCGATGAGACCCAGTACTTC. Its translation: CASSPSDETQYF.

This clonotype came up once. CDR3: CASMGRFPLHF. CDR3 bases: TGTGCCAGCATGGGGAGGTTCCCCCTCCACTTT. This sequence joins TRBV28 and TRBJ1-6; D unclear. CDR1 MDHEN and CDR2 SYDVKM come from the germline V gene. The V end lost 7 bases, the J end lost 13 bases, and 11 bases lay between the germline ends. CDR3 length equals 11 residues.

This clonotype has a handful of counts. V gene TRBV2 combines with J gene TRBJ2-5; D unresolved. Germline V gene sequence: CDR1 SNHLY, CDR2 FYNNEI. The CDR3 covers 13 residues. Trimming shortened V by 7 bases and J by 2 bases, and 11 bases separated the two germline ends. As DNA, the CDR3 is TGTGCCAGCACGGTGTATAGACAAGAGACCCAGTACTTC. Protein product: CASTVYRQETQYF. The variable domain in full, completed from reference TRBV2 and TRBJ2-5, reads EPEVTQTPSHQVTQMGQEVILRCVPISNHLYFYWYRQILGQKVEFLVSFYNNEISEKSEIFDDQFSVERPDGSNFTLKIRSTKLEDSAMYFCASTVYRQETQYFGPGTRLLVL.

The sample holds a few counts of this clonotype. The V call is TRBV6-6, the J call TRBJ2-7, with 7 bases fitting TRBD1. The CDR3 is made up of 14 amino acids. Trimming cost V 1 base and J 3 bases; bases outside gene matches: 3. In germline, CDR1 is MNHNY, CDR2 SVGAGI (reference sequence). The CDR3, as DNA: TGTGCCAGCAGTTACTTGGGACAGCACTACGAGCAGTACTTC. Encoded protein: CASSYLGQHYEQYF.

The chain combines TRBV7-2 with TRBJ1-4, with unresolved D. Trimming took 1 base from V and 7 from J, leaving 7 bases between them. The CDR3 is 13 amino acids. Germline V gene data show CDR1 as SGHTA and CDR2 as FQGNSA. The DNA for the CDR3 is TGTGCCAGCAGCTTAGTAACCGGTGAAAAACTGTTTTTT. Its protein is CASSLVTGEKLFF.

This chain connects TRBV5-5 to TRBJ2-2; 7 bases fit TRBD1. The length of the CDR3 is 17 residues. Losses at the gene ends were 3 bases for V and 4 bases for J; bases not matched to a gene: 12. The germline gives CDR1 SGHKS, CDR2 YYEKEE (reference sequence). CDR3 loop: CASSSTPTGSATGELFF. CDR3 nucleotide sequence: TGTGCCAGCAGCTCCACCCCGACAGGGTCGGCCACCGGGGAGCTGTTTTTT.

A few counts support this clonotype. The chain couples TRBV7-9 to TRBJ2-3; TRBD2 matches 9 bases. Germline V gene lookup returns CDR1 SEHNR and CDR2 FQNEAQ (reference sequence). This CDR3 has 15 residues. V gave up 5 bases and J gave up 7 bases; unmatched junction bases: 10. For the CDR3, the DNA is TGTGCCAGCAGCACCCTGGCTAGCGGGGCACATACGCAGTATTTT. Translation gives CASSTLASGAHTQYF.

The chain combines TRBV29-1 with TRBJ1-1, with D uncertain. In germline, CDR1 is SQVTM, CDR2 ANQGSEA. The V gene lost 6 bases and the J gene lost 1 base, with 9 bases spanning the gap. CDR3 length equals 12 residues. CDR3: CSVDKTNTEAFF. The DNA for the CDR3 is TGCAGCGTAGACAAGACGAACACTGAAGCTTTCTTT.

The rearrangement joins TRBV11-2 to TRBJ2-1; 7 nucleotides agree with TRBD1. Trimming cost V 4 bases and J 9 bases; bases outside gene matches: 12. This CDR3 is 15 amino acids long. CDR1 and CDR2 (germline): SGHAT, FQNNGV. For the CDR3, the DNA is TGTGCCAGCAGCTCTACAGGGGAAGGTTCGAGTGAGCAGTTCTTC. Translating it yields CASSSTGEGSSEQFF.